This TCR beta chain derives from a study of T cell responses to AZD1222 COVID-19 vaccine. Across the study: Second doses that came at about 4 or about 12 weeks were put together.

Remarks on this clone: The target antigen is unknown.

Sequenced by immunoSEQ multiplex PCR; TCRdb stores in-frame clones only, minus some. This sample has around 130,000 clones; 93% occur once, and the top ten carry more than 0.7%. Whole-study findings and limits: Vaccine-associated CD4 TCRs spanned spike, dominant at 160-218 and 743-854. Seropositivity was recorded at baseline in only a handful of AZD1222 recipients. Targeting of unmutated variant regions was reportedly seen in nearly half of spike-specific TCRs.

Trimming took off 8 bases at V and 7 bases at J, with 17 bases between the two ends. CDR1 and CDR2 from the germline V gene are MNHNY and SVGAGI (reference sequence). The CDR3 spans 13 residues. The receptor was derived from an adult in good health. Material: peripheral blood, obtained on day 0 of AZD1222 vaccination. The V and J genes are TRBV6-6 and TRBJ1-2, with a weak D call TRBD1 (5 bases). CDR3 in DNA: TGTGCCAGCGCCCGGCTCGGGACGGGTGGCTACACCTTC. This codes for CASARLGTGGYTF.